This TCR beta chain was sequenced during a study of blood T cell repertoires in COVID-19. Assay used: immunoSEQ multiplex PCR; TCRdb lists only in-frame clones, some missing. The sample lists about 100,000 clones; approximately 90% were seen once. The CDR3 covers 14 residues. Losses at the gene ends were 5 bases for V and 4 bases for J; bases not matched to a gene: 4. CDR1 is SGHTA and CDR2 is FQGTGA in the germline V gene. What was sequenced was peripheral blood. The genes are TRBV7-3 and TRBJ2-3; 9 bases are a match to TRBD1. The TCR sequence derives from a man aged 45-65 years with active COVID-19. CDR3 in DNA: TGTGCCAGCAGCCAAAGACAGGGGGCAGATACGCAGTATTTT. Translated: CASSQRQGADTQYF.